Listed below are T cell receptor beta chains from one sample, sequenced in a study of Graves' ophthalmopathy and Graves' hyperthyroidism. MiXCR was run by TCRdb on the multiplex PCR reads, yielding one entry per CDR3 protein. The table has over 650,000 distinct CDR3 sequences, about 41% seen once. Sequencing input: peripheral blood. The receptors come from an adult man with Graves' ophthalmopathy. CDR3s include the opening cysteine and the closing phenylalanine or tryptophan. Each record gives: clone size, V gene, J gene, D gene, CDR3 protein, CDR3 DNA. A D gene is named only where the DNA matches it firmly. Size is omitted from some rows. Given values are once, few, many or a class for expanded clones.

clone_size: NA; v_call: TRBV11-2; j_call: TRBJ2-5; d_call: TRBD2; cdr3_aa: CASSSPSGRPGETQYF; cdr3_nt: TGTGCCAGCAGCTCGCCTTCCGGGAGGCCGGGGGAGACCCAGTACTTC
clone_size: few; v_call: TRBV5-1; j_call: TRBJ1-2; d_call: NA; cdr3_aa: CASSSGLDANYGYTF; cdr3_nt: TGCGCCAGCAGCAGCGGACTGGATGCTAACTATGGCTACACCTTC
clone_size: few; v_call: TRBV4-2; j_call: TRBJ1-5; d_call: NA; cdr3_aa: CASSHPGQNQPQHF; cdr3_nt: TGTGCCAGCAGCCATCCCGGACAGAACCAGCCCCAGCATTTT
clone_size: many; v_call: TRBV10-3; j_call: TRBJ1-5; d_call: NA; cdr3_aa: CASTIMGNQPQHF; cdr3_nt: TGTGCCAGCACGATCATGGGCAATCAGCCCCAGCATTTT
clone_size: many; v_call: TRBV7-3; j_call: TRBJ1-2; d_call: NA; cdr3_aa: CASSFQGGYGYTF; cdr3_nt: TGTGCCAGCAGCTTTCAGGGAGGGTATGGCTACACCTTC
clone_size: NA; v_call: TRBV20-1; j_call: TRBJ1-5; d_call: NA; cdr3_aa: CSARDLGSNNQPQHF; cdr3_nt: TGCAGTGCTAGAGATTTAGGATCGAACAATCAGCCCCAGCATTTT
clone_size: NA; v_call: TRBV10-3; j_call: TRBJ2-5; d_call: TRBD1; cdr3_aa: CAISDRGTGNQYF; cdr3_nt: TGTGCCATCAGTGACCGGGGGACAGGTAACCAGTACTTC
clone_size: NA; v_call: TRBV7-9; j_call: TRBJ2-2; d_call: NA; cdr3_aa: CASSYSSGGHGELFF; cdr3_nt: TGTGCCAGCAGTTACTCGTCCGGGGGCCACGGGGAGCTGTTTTTT
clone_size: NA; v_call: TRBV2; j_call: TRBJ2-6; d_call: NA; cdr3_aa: CASSEDLTF; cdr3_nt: TGTGCCAGCAGTGAAGATCTGACTTTC
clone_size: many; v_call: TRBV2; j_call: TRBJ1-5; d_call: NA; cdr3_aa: CATREDSNQPQHF; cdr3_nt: TGTGCCACTCGGGAAGATAGCAATCAGCCCCAGCATTTT
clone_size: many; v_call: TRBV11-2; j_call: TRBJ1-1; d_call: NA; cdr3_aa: CASSLGGSYTEAFF; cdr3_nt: TGTGCCAGCAGCTTAGGTGGCTCGTACACTGAAGCTTTCTTT
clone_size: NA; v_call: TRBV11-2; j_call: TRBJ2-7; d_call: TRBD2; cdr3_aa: CASSVPLAGAYEQYF; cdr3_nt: TGTGCCAGCAGCGTTCCACTAGCGGGAGCCTACGAGCAGTACTTC
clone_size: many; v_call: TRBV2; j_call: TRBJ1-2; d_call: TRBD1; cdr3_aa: CASPGTGRGYTF; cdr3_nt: TGTGCCAGCCCCGGGACAGGGAGAGGCTACACCTTC
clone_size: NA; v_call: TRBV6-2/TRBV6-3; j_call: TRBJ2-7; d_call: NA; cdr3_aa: CASSYQGEQYF; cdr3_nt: TGTGCCAGCAGTTACCAAGGCGAGCAGTACTTC
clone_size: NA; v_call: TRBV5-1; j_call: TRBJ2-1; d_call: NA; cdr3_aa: CASSLGASSYNEQFF; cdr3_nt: TGCGCCAGCAGCTTAGGAGCGAGCTCCTACAATGAGCAGTTCTTC
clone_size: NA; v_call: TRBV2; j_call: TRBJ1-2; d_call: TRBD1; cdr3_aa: CASRNGQGYGNTF; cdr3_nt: TGTGCCAGCAGAAACGGACAGGGCTATGGCAACACCTTC